This entry features one T cell receptor beta chain sequence. Authors' analysis steps: Reference gene primer amplification in the assay estimated nucleated cell counts. Only in-frame clones appear in the TCRdb table, and some are missing; sequencing was by immunoSEQ multiplex PCR. V and J calls and clone size are copied from that table; D and trimming were computed from the DNA. In the table there are fewer than 250,000 clones, roughly nine tenths of which are singletons. This sample is part of a study of blood T cell repertoires in COVID-19. Across the whole study: Some COVID-19 samples were acute and others convalescent; all came from the United States, Italy and Spain. PBMCs, B-cell-depleted T cells, or T cells provided the cDNA or gDNA that made up the material.

The CDR3 runs 16 residues. The germline V gene has CDR1 LGHDT and CDR2 YNNKEL (reference sequence). V was clipped by 3 bases and J by 5 bases; unmatched bases: 12. The sequence was obtained from a woman aged 70-85 years with acute or convalescent COVID-19. Specimen: peripheral blood. This chain joins TRBV3-1 (or the pseudogene TRBV3-2) and TRBJ2-5, with TRBD2 matching over 7 bases. The CDR3 reads CASSQSGVGRGETQYF. CDR3 nucleotides: TGTGCCAGCAGCCAGAGCGGCGTCGGGCGGGGGGAGACCCAGTACTTC.